Presented here are 13 T cell receptor beta chains from one specimen sequenced in a study of cytomegalovirus exposure and HLA in healthy donors. The PCR was carried out with 60 Vbeta primers and 13 Jbeta primers. Using immunoSEQ multiplex PCR, the repertoire was profiled, and TCRdb retains in-frame clones only, with some absent. Of around 120,000 clones listed, approximately 72% were seen once; the top ten hold 30%. The sample was PBMCs. These receptors were taken from a man aged 55 to 70 in good health and CMV-seropositive.

In this sample, this clone turned up a few times. V and J are TRBV5-4 and TRBJ2-6; no definite D call. CDR3 length: 16 residues. The germline CDR1 and CDR2 sequences are SGHNT and YYREEE (reference sequence). V was trimmed by 0 bases and J by 1 base, leaving 8 bases between them. In nucleotides, the CDR3 is TGTGCCAGCAGCTTGGGCCGCGTTTCTGGGGCCAACGTCCTGACTTTC. The encoded protein is CASSLGRVSGANVLTF.

This clone came up a few times. DNA for the CDR3: TGTGCCAGCAGCGTCAAATTCGAGAGCTATGGCTACACCTTC. Translation gives CASSVKFESYGYTF. The gene calls are TRBV5-4 and TRBJ1-2, with D hard to call. Germline V gene data show CDR1 as SGHNT and CDR2 as YYREEE (reference sequence). The CDR3 contains 14 residues. Trimming removed 4 bases at V and 4 bases at J, with 14 bases between.

J is TRBJ1-2 and V is TRBV15, with D maybe TRBD1 (6 bases). The CDR3 contains 13 residues. CDR1 and CDR2 from the germline V gene are LNHNV and YYDKDF (reference sequence). V lost 3 bases and J 7 bases, leaving 12 bases between the germline ends. The CDR3 nucleotides read TGTGCCACCAGCAGGGACAGAGTAGGTGGCTACACCTTC. It yields the protein CATSRDRVGGYTF.

This clone was counted a few times. The genes are TRBV6-5 and TRBJ1-1; D not certain. V lost 4 bases and J lost 3, with 18 bases in between. Germline CDR1 reads MNHEY; CDR2 reads SVGAGI. The CDR3 is made up of 16 amino acids. The CDR3 DNA reads as TGTGCCAGCAGTTCCTTTGAGGCGTTAATGGACACTGAAGCTTTCTTT. This gives the protein CASSSFEALMDTEAFF.

The chain carries TRBV19 and TRBJ1-5, with 9 bases lining up with TRBD1. Germline CDR1 and CDR2: LNHDA and SQIVND (reference sequence). There are 15 residues in the CDR3. J gave up 6 bases and V 6 bases, and 9 bases lay outside the gene matches. CDR3 region: CASSPGQGNGQPQHF. The CDR3 DNA reads as TGTGCCAGTAGCCCGGGACAGGGTAACGGTCAGCCCCAGCATTTT. The complete variable domain, with remaining parts taken from reference TRBV19 and TRBJ1-5, reads DGGITQSPKYLFRKEGQNVTLSCEQNLNHDAMYWYRQDPGQGLRLIYYSQIVNDFQKGDIAEGYSVSREKKESFPLTVTSAQKNPTAFYLCASSPGQGNGQPQHFGDGTRLSIL.

The CDR3 DNA reads as TGCAGCGTTGAGGCCAGGCGCATAAGGGAGACCCAGTACTTC. It specifies CSVEARRIRETQYF. The chain combines TRBV29-1 with TRBJ2-5; D gene unclear. The CDR3 covers 14 residues. Germline-derived CDR1 and CDR2 are SQVTM and ANQGSEA. V lost 3 bases and J lost 5, with 16 bases in between.

The chain couples TRBV6-6 to TRBJ2-5, with a tentative D call TRBD1 (6 bases). Germline V lookup: CDR1 MNHNY, CDR2 SVGAGI (reference sequence). Trimming took off 0 bases at V and 6 bases at J, with 17 bases between the two ends. The CDR3 covers 16 residues. The CDR3 nucleotides are TGTGCCAGCAGTTACTCGAAAGTGGTGGGACAAAAGACCCAGTACTTC. It specifies CASSYSKVVGQKTQYF.

The chain couples TRBV5-4 to TRBJ2-3; D call uncertain. Trimming took off 3 bases at V and 1 base at J, with 9 bases between the two ends. The CDR3 contains 14 residues. Germline V gene data show CDR1 as SGHNT and CDR2 as YYREEE (reference sequence). The CDR3 region has the DNA TGTGCCAGCAGCTCTGACACCCGCACAGATACGCAGTATTTT. It encodes CASSSDTRTDTQYF. The full variable domain, completed using reference TRBV5-4 and TRBJ2-3, is ETGVTQSPTHLIKTRGQQVTLRCSSQSGHNTVSWYQQALGQGPQFIFQYYREEENGRGNFPPRFSGLQFPNYSSELNVNALELDDSALYLCASSSDTRTDTQYFGPGTRLTVL.

As for this clone: Mismatch with germline at one junction end may stem from a read error. V is TRBV18 and J is TRBJ2-2; 7 bases are a match to TRBD1. CDR3 length equals 14 residues. The germline V gene has CDR1 KGHSH and CDR2 LQKENI. The CDR3 is CASSPQGRNGELFF. Written as DNA, the CDR3 is TGTGCCAGCTCCCCACAGGGGCGCAACGGGGAGCTGTTTTTT.

This clone came up a few times. The chain couples TRBV7-3 to TRBJ1-2; 11 bases line up with TRBD1. V gave up 5 bases and J gave up 8 bases; unmatched junction bases: 10. CDR1 is SGHTA and CDR2 is FQGTGA in the germline V gene. The CDR3 has 15 amino acids. In DNA form, the CDR3 reads TGTGCCAGCAGCCCGACGGGACAGGGGGTGGGAGGCTACACCTTC. Protein: CASSPTGQGVGGYTF.

This rearrangement joins TRBV13 to TRBJ2-3; 9 nucleotides align to TRBD1. The CDR3 totals 15 residues. Germline V gene data show CDR1 as PRHDT and CDR2 as FYEKMQ (reference sequence). Trimming removed 0 bases from V and 10 bases from J; junction bases left unmatched: 8. The CDR3 DNA follows: TGTGCCAGCAGCTTAGGGCCGGGACAGGGTAGTTCGCAGTATTTT. Its translation: CASSLGPGQGSSQYF.

The chain carries TRBV5-6 and TRBJ1-2; a possible D gene is TRBD1 (6 bases). CDR1 is SGHDT and CDR2 is YYEEEE in the germline V gene. There are 13 residues in the CDR3. Trimming left V 4 bases short and J 5 bases short, with 12 bases between. The CDR3 DNA follows: TGTGCCAGCAGCCCCGGGACAAAGTATGGCTACACCTTC. The encoded protein is CASSPGTKYGYTF.

There are a few counts of this clone. The chain uses TRBV4-1 and TRBJ1-1; perhaps TRBD1 as D (5 bases). There are 14 residues in the CDR3. Germline lookup yields CDR1 MGHRA and CDR2 YSYEKL. V lost 0 bases, J lost 2 bases, and 7 bases lay in between. The CDR3 sequence: CASSQEQANTEAFF. The CDR3 nucleotides are TGCGCCAGCAGCCAAGAACAGGCCAACACTGAAGCTTTCTTT.